The source of this TCR beta chain is a study of T-cell memory formation after mild COVID-19. In its sample, this clonotype was seen a few times. The antigen is undetermined. TCRdb re-called the 5' RACE reads through MiXCR, storing one row per CDR3 protein. This sample has hundreds of thousands of distinct CDR3 sequences, with about 20% found just once. Study findings and constraints: Cross-reactive memory seemingly joined, as some responding clones were found in pre-infection memory. Shrinking CD4+ clones were chiefly CM and EM; CD8+ ones were chiefly EMRA.

Sequencing used PBMCs or a T cell subset sorted from them (not recorded which). The TCR was taken from an adult woman who had mild COVID-19 (a few samples of this study predate the infection). Cell type and time point are not known.

The CDR3 nucleotides are TGCGCCAGCAGCCAAGAGGGTCTCCCCTTCTACAATGAGCAGTTCTTC. It is translated as CASSQEGLPFYNEQFF. This chain connects TRBV4-1 to TRBJ2-1; no clear D. Germline values: CDR1 MGHRA, CDR2 YSYEKL. The ends were cut back, 0 bases at V and 3 bases at J, with 12 bases in the middle. The CDR3 loop spans 16 amino acids.